The entry that follows covers one T cell receptor (beta chain) sequence. Its antigen is as yet unknown. The CDR3 covers 14 residues. Germline V gene lookup returns CDR1 GTSNPN and CDR2 SVGIG (reference sequence). V dropped 4 bases and J dropped 7 bases, with 20 bases sitting between them. This record belongs to a study of untreated major depressive disorder. General study points: In every subject, the five largest TRBV05-01 clones were private. Findings may not generalize because the study sample was small.

Assay used: immunoSEQ multiplex PCR; TCRdb lists only in-frame clones, some missing. In the table there are about 21,000 clones, approximately 89% of which are singletons. The chain is built from TRBV30 and TRBJ2-7; the D gene is possibly TRBD2 (5 bases). This receptor was obtained from a woman aged 40 to 49 in good health. Sample: CD4+ T cells from PBMCs. Here the CDR3 reads CAWKIGEFSREQYF. CDR3 nucleotide sequence: TGTGCCTGGAAAATCGGGGAGTTTTCGAGGGAGCAGTACTTC.